This T cell receptor (beta chain) derives from a study of blood T cell repertoires in COVID-19. TCRdb keeps only in-frame clones here, not all; method: immunoSEQ multiplex PCR. This table has approximately 210,000 clones, 94% appearing once. The source material was peripheral blood. This TCR derives from a man aged 30 to 45 with COVID-19, enrolled during active disease.

The CDR3 region has the DNA TGTGCCAGCTCACCACGGACAGGGTCCCATGAGCAGTTCTTC. This codes for CASSPRTGSHEQFF. This chain connects TRBV18 to TRBJ2-1; 8 nucleotides line up with TRBD1. This CDR3 region has 14 residues. Unmatched junction bases numbered 4, after V lost 1 base and J lost 8 bases. CDR1 and CDR2 (germline): KGHSH, LQKENI.